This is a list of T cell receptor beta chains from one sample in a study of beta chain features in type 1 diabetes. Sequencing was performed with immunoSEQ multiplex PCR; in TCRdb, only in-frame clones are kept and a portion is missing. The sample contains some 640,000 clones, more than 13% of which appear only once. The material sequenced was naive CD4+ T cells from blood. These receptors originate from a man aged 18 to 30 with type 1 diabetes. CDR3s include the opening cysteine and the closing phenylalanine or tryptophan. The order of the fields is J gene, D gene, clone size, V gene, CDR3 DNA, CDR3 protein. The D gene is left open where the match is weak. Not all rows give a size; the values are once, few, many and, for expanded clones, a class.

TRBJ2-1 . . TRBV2 TGTGCCAGCAAGGGTAGTGGGAATGAGCAGTTCTTC CASKGSGNEQFF
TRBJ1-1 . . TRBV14 TGTGCCACCTCCTACAGTATGAACACTGAAGCTTTCTTT CATSYSMNTEAFF
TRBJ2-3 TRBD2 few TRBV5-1 TGCGCCAGCAGCTCTAGCGGGGGCACAGATACGCAGTATTTT CASSSSGGTDTQYF
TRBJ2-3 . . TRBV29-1 TGCAGCGCTCAACCCACCCGAACGGCAGATACGCAGTATTTT CSAQPTRTADTQYF
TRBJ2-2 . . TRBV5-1 TGCGCCAGCAGCAGCTCCAGGGAGGTCGGGGAGCTGTTTTTT CASSSSREVGELFF
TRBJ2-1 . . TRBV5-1 TGCGCCAGCAGCTCCACGGGACCGGCTATTACTAGTGAGCAGTTCTTC CASSSTGPAITSEQFF
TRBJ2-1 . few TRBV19 TGTGCCAGTTGGGGTGTTGAGCAGTTCTTC CASWGVEQFF
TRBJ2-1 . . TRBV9 TGTGCCAGCAGCGTGGAAGGAGACTCCTACAATGAGCAGTTCTTC CASSVEGDSYNEQFF
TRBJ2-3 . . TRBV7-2 TGTGCCAGCAGCCGGGGACCAATCAGCACAGATACGCAGTATTTT CASSRGPISTDTQYF
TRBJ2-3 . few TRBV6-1 TGTGCCAGCCATCCTCGGGACGCCTCGGCATATACGCAGTATTTT CASHPRDASAYTQYF
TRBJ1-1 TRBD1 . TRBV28 TGTGCCAGCAGTTTATACTCACGGGGGACAGTCAACACTGAAGCTTTCTTT CASSLYSRGTVNTEAFF
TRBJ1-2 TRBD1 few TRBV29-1 TGCAGCGCTAACAGGGGGGACGGCTACACCTTC CSANRGDGYTF
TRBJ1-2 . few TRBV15 TGTGCCACCAGCCGGACGATGAACTATGGCTACACCTTC CATSRTMNYGYTF
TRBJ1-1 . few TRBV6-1 TGTGCCAGCACCTCAAAACCCGACAGGTACACTGAAGCTTTCTTT CASTSKPDRYTEAFF
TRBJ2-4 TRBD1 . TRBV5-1 TGCGCCAGCAGCTCCAGGGGGAAAGTAGCCAAAAACATTCAGTACTTC CASSSRGKVAKNIQYF
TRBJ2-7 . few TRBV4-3 TGCGCCAGCAGCCAAGAGCTCAGGGGTTACGAGCAGTACTTC CASSQELRGYEQYF
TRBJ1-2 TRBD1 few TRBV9 TGTGCCAGCAGCACAGGGGGGATCTATGGCTACACCTTC CASSTGGIYGYTF
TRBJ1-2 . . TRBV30 TGTGCCTGGAGTGTACGGGTAGCTAACTATGGCTACACCTTC CAWSVRVANYGYTF
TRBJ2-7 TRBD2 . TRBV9 TGTGCCAGCAGCGTAGGCCCGGGACTAATCTACGAGCAGTACTTC CASSVGPGLIYEQYF
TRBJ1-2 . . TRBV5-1 TGCGCCAGCAGCTTTCATACAGGGAACTATGGCTACACCTTC CASSFHTGNYGYTF
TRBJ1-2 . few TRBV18 TGTGCCAGCGGCGAGGGGAGTTTGGCTGGCTACACCTTC CASGEGSLAGYTF
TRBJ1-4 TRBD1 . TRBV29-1 TGCAGCGTTGGGGACAGGATTAATGAAAAACTGTTTTTT CSVGDRINEKLFF
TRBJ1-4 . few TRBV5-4 TGTGCCAGCAGCTTGTCAGGGGAGCTTAATGAAAAACTGTTTTTT CASSLSGELNEKLFF
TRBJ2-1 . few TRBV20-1 TGCAGTGCTAGAGATACGGGGCAGTTCTTC CSARDTGQFF
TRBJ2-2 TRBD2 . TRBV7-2 TGTGCCAGCAGCTCCCCGCGGGGGGCGAACACCGGGGAGCTGTTTTTT CASSSPRGANTGELFF
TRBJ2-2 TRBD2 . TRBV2 TGTGCCAGCAGGCCCCCTCTAGCGGGGACGAACACCGGGGAGCTGTTTTTT CASRPPLAGTNTGELFF
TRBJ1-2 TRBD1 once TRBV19 TGTGCCAGTAGTACAGGGGGTCCTAACTATGGCTACACCTTC CASSTGGPNYGYTF
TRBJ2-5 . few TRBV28 TGTGCCAGCAGTTTAGGCCGGTCCGGGAGAGAGACCCAGTACTTC CASSLGRSGRETQYF
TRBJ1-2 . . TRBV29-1 TGCAGCGTTGTGTACGGGAACGGCTACACCTTC CSVVYGNGYTF
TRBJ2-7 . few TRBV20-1 TGCAGTGCTAGGGGTAGCTACGAGCAGTACTTC CSARGSYEQYF
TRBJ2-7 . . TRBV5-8 TGTGCCAGCAGCTTGATTTCTACAATCGGAGACGAGCAGTACTTC CASSLISTIGDEQYF
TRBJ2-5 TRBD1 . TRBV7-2 TGTGCCAGCAGCCCCGGGACAGGGTTCAAAGAGACCCAGTACTTC CASSPGTGFKETQYF
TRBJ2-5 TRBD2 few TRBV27 TGTGCCAGCAGTTTCACGGGACTAGCGGGAGTAATGGAGTACTTC CASSFTGLAGVMEYF
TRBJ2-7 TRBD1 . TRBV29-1 TGCAGCGTTGGGGACAGGACGCGGTACGAGCAGTACTTC CSVGDRTRYEQYF
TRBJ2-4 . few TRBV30 TGTGCCTGGGGGATGACCAAAAACATTCAGTACTTC CAWGMTKNIQYF
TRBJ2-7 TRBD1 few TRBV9 TGTGCCAGCAGCGGAGACAGGGGAGCCTACGAGCAGTACTTC CASSGDRGAYEQYF
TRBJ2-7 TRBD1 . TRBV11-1 TGTGCCAGCAGCTTACGACAGGGGTCCGCGGTCGAGCAGTACTTC CASSLRQGSAVEQYF
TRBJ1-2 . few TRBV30 TGTGCCTGGGAACGGGGCCCCCTATACTATGGCTACACCTTC CAWERGPLYYGYTF
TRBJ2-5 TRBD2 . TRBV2 TGTGCCAGCAGTCCCACTAGCGGGAGGGTGAGAGGAGAGACCCAGTACTTC CASSPTSGRVRGETQYF
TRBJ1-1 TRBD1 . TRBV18 TGTGCCAGTAGAACAGGGGCGGACACTGAAGCTTTCTTT CASRTGADTEAFF
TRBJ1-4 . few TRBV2 TGTGCCAGCAGTCCGGAAGCTGATGAAAAACTGTTTTTT CASSPEADEKLFF
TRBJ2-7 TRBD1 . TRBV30 TGTGCCTGGAGTAACACCGGGACAGGGGGCTACGAGCAGTACTTC CAWSNTGTGGYEQYF
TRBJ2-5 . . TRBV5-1 TGCGCCAGCAGCCCAGGGCAGGTGCAAGAGACCCAGTACTTC CASSPGQVQETQYF
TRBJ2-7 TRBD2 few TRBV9 TGTGCCAGCAGCGTAGCGACTAGCGAGACCTACGAGCAGTACTTC CASSVATSETYEQYF
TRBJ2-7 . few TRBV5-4 TGTGCCAGCAGTCCCACAGGGTTCTACGAGCAGTACTTC CASSPTGFYEQYF
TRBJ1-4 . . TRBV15 TGTGCCACCAGCAGAGCAATTAATGAAAAACTGTTTTTT CATSRAINEKLFF
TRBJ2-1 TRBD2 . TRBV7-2 TGTGCCAGCAGCACAAATCCGGGACTAGGATATGAGCAGTTCTTC CASSTNPGLGYEQFF
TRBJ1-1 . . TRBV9 TGTGCCAGCAGCTCGGGGACCGCGAACACTGAAGCTTTCTTT CASSSGTANTEAFF
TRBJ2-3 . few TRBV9 TGTGCCAGCAGCGCCGACGTCTTAGCCATCACAGATACGCAGTATTTT CASSADVLAITDTQYF
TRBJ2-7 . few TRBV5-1 TGCGCCAGCAGCTTGGGACAGCCAGCCTACGAGCAGTACTTC CASSLGQPAYEQYF
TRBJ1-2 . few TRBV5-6 TGTGCCAGCAGCGGCTATGGCTACACCTTC CASSGYGYTF
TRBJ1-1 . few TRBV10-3 TGTGCCATCAGATCCGGTCTGAACACTGAAGCTTTCTTT CAIRSGLNTEAFF
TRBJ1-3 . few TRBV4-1 TGCGCCAGCAGCCAAGATGCTCCCGTAGGGTTCTCTGGAAACACCATATATTTT CASSQDAPVGFSGNTIYF
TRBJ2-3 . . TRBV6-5 TGTGCCAGCAGTTACAACAGAGACACAGATACGCAGTATTTT CASSYNRDTDTQYF
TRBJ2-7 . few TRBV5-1 TGCGCCAGCAGCTCGAAGAGGGGGGTTACCGGGATTGCTGCCTCCTACGAGCAGTACTTC CASSSKRGVTGIAASYEQYF
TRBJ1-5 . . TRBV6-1 TGTGCCAGCAGTGCAACCGAATCTGGGTGGGTACAGCCCCAGCATTTT CASSATESGWVQPQHF
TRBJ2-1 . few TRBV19 TGTGCCAGTAGTATTCGACACCTTGGGCCCTATTACAATGAGCAGTTCTTC CASSIRHLGPYYNEQFF
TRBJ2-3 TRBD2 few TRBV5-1 TGCGCCAGCAGCCGATCTAGCGGGGGCCGATTTGAGACGCAGTATTTT CASSRSSGGRFETQYF
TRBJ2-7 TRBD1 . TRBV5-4 TGTGCCAGCAGCTTACAGGGGGCGACCTACGAGCAGTACTTC CASSLQGATYEQYF
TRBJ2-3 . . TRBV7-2 TGTGCCAGCAGCTCCCGGAGCCTCACAGATACGCAGTATTTT CASSSRSLTDTQYF